This T cell receptor (beta chain) was documented in a study of T cells after yellow fever vaccination. In making TCR cDNA, 5'RACE template switching added a universal primer site and UMIs to it. TCRdb fed the 5' RACE reads into MiXCR, producing one record per CDR3 protein. The sample holds about 630,000 distinct CDR3 sequences; around an eighth are singletons and the top ten take 15%. The CDR3 contains 14 residues. Germline loops: CDR1 KGHDR, CDR2 SFDVKD. The V end lost 4 bases, the J end lost 5 bases, and 10 bases lay between the germline ends. A few counts support this clonotype. Its target is not known. Whole-study results and caveats: Reappearance after the booster was observed for most primary-vaccination clones (more than 95% CD4, roughly 90% CD8).

The chain recombines TRBV24-1 with TRBJ2-2; possibly TRBD1 for D (5 bases). This clonotype originated in a man aged 25-40 years who received the YFV17D yellow fever vaccine. This material consisted of PBMCs, taken on the day of the yellow fever booster vaccination. CDR3 sequence reads: CATSDPRATGELFF. CDR3 sequence (DNA): TGTGCCACCAGTGACCCCAGGGCTACCGGGGAGCTGTTTTTT.